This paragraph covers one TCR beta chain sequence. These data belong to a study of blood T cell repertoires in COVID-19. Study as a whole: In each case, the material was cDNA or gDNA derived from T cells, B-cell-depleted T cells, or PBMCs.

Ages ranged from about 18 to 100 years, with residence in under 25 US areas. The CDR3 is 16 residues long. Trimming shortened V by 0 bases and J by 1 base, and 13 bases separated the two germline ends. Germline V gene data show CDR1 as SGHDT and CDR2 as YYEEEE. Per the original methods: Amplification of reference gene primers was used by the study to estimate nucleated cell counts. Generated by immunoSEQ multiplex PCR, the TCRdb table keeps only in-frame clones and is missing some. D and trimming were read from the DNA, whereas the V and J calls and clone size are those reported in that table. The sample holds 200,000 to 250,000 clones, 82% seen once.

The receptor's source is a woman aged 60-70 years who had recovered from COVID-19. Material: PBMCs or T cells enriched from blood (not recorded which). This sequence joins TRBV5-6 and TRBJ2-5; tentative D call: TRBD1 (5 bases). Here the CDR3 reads CASSLVGAVPQETQYF. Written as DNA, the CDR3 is TGTGCCAGCAGCTTGGTTGGGGCAGTCCCCCAAGAGACCCAGTACTTC.